This T cell receptor beta chain was captured by sequencing in a study of control samples from healthy donors and cancer patients. The CDR3 has 16 residues. Using immunoSEQ multiplex PCR, the repertoire was profiled, and TCRdb retains in-frame clones only, with some absent. The sample has about 130,000 clones, approximately 90% seen once. The rearrangement uses TRBV21-1 and TRBJ1-5. TRBV21-1 is termed a pseudogene. Sequencing input: blood. This sequence originates from a man aged 18 to 35 in good health. The DNA of the CDR3 is TGTGCCAGCAGCAAAGTTTTGCGGGTGGGGGGGCAGCCCCAGCATTTT. Protein sequence: CASSKVLRVGGQPQHF.